This TCR beta chain derives from a study of CD4 T cells in relation to SARS-CoV-2 and coronaviruses. V lost 3 bases, J lost 11 bases, and 20 bases lay in between. In germline, CDR1 is SGDLS, CDR2 YYNGEE. There are 14 residues in the CDR3. Data came from immunoSEQ multiplex PCR; TCRdb stores just in-frame clones and leaves some out. The sample yields about 17,000 clones, 70% to 85% seen once. The table lists this clone with a few counts. Its antigen remains unknown. CD4+ T cells from unexposed donors were obtained before the COVID-19 pandemic (2011-2018). After roughly ten days of culture, CD4+ T cells were isolated. As cell numbers allowed, unexposed-donor CD4+ T cells faced SARS-CoV-2 S/N and four cold-coronavirus spikes.

The material sequenced was CD4+ T cells from PBMCs, cultured in vitro. This clonotype was sampled from a human donor in good health. J is TRBJ1-1 and V is TRBV9; D is perhaps TRBD1 (6 bases). CDR3 in DNA: TGTGCCAGCAGCGCAACGACAGGTCCTCGAGGGGCTTTCTTT. It yields the protein CASSATTGPRGAFF.